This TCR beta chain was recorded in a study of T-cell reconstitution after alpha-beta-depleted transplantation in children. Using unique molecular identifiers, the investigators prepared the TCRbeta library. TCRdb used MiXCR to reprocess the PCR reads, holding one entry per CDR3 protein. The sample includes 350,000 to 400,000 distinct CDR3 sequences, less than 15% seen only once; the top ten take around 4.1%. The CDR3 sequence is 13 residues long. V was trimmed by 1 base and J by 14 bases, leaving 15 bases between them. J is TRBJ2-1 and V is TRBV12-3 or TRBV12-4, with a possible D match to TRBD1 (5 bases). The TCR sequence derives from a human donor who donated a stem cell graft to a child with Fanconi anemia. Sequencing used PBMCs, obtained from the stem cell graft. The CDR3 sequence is CASSLEKAGWEFF. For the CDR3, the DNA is TGTGCCAGCAGTTTAGAAAAGGCAGGGTGGGAGTTCTTC.